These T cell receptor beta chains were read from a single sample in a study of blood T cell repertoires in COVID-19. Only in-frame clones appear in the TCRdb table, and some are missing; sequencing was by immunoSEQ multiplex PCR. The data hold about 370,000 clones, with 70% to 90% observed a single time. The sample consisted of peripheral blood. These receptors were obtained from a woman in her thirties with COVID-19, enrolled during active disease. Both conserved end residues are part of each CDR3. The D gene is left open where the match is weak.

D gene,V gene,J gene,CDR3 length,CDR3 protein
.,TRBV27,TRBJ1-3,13,CASSLNGGNTIYF
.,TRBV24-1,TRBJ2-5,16,CATSDSTGIPQETQYF
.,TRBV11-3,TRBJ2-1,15,CASSLLGGPYNEQFF
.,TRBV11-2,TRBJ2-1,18,CASRGVGQGIVSYNEQFF
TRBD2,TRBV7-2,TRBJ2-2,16,CASSSAGRTGTGELFF
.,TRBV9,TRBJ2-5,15,CASSESLAVQETQYF
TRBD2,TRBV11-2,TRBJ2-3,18,CASSLFSGLAGNTDTQYF
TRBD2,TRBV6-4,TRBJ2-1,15,CASSLTSGSGDEQFF
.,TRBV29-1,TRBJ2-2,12,CSVDPGTGELFF
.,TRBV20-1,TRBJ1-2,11,CSATPGQRPSF
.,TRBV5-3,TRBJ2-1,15,CARSPGGGRRYEQFF
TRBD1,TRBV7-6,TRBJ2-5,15,CASSLEQGAGETQYF
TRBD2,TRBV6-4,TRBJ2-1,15,CASTLRLAEYNEQFF
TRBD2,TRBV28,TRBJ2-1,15,CASSFLAGVVDEQFF
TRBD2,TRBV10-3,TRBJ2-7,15,CAISESAGEGYEQYF
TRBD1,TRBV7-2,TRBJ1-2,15,CASSLAGQGAWGYTF
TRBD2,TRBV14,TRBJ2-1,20,CASSQVGLAGGPPSYNEQFF
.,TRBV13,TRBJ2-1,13,CASGESSYNEQFF
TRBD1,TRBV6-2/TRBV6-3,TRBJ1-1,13,CASRPTGGTEAFF
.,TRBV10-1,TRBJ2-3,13,CASSELGQDTQYF
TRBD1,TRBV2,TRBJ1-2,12,CASSLGQGRYTF
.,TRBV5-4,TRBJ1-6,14,CASSVDRVPSPLHF
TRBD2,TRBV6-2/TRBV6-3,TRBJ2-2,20,CASSYSRWTSGGANTGELFF
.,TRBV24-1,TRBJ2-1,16,CATSDRHRLVNNEQFF
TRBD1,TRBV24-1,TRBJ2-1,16,CATSDWDRNLNNEQFF
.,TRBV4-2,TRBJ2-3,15,CASSQVLAGSDTQYF
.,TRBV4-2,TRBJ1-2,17,CASSQGDGQAPPGGYTF
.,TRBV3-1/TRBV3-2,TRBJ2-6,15,CASSQDSSGANVLTF
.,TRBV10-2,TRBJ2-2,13,CASRQENTGELFF
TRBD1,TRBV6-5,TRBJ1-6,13,CASSRTGESPLHF
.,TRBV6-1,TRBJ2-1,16,CASSETRGQLNNEQFF
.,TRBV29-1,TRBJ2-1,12,CSVRGWLNEQFF
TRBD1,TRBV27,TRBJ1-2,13,CASSWDRGHGYTF
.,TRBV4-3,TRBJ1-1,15,CASSQETGFSTEAFF
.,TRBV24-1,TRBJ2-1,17,CATSDFRRGDGYNEQFF